This TCR beta chain derives from a study of cytomegalovirus exposure and HLA in healthy donors. Whole-study results and caveats: A highly shared variant cluster was judged a likely technical artifact. Presence/absence analyses assumed roughly uniform sequencing depth across donors, which may not hold. In a later analysis, donors in an Asian-associated ancestry cluster reportedly had fewer N-insertions in productive TCRs than the cohort mean.

As concerns this clone: Antigen: not known.

The CDR3 consists of 14 residues. Trimming left V 4 bases short and J 4 bases short, with 13 bases between. Germline V gene data show CDR1 as MDHEN and CDR2 as SYDVKM. PCR employed 60 Vbeta and 13 Jbeta primers. Generated by immunoSEQ multiplex PCR, the TCRdb table keeps only in-frame clones and is missing some. The profile shows about 110,000 clones, around 64% of them singletons. The rearrangement uses TRBV28 and TRBJ1-2, with unresolved D. Sample: PBMCs. This sequence was found in a man aged 25 to 40 in good health and CMV-seropositive. Here the CDR3 reads CASSSPAEVYGYTF. The CDR3 DNA follows: TGTGCCAGCAGTTCCCCGGCCGAGGTCTATGGCTACACCTTC.